The rows below give T cell receptor beta chains drawn from one sample of a study of CD8+ T cells in alopecia areata. TCRdb keeps only in-frame clones here, not all; method: immunoSEQ multiplex PCR. The table shows 150,000 to 200,000 clones, with more than 50% occurring only once. This specimen was CD4+ T cells sorted from blood, taken at week 24, from a patient treated with tofacitinib. The receptors stem from a human donor with alopecia areata. Both conserved end residues are part of each CDR3. A D gene is named only where the DNA matches it firmly. Rows give clone size only sometimes, using once, few, many, or a class for an expanded clone.

clone size: NA
D gene: NA
V gene: TRBV9
J gene: TRBJ1-2
CDR3 DNA: TGTGCCAGCAGCCCGAGTCAGAGGGCCGATCACGGTGGCTACACCTTC
CDR3 protein: CASSPSQRADHGGYTF

clone size: NA
D gene: NA
V gene: TRBV29-1
J gene: TRBJ1-2
CDR3 DNA: TGCAGCGTTGATCAGGGAGGAGGCTACACCTTC
CDR3 protein: CSVDQGGGYTF

clone size: NA
D gene: NA
V gene: TRBV6-6
J gene: TRBJ1-2
CDR3 DNA: TGTGCCAGCAGACTCGGACAGTCAAATGGCTACACCTTC
CDR3 protein: CASRLGQSNGYTF

clone size: NA
D gene: TRBD1
V gene: TRBV19
J gene: TRBJ1-1
CDR3 DNA: TGTGCCAGTACCGGGACAGATTTAATGAACACTGAAGCTTTCTTT
CDR3 protein: CASTGTDLMNTEAFF

clone size: NA
D gene: NA
V gene: TRBV6-5
J gene: TRBJ2-7
CDR3 DNA: TGTGCCAGCAGTCCCCCGGTTGGAGAGCAGTACTTC
CDR3 protein: CASSPPVGEQYF

clone size: NA
D gene: NA
V gene: TRBV5-4
J gene: TRBJ2-2
CDR3 DNA: TGTGCCAGCAGCTTGGATGAAGTCACCGGGGAGCTGTTTTTT
CDR3 protein: CASSLDEVTGELFF

clone size: NA
D gene: TRBD1
V gene: TRBV4-3
J gene: TRBJ1-1
CDR3 DNA: TGCGCCAGCGGTTACAGGGGCTCGAACACTGAAGCTTTCTTT
CDR3 protein: CASGYRGSNTEAFF

clone size: NA
D gene: NA
V gene: TRBV29-1
J gene: TRBJ2-1
CDR3 DNA: TGCAGCGTTGAAGCAGGGTTTGAGCAGTTCTTC
CDR3 protein: CSVEAGFEQFF

clone size: NA
D gene: NA
V gene: TRBV9
J gene: TRBJ1-2
CDR3 DNA: TGTGCCAGCAGCGTGGCCGACAGTAGATATGGCTACACCTTC
CDR3 protein: CASSVADSRYGYTF

clone size: once
D gene: NA
V gene: TRBV10-3
J gene: TRBJ2-5
CDR3 DNA: TGTGCCATCAGTGAGTCCGACGAGACCCAGTACTTC
CDR3 protein: CAISESDETQYF

clone size: NA
D gene: NA
V gene: TRBV7-9
J gene: TRBJ2-7
CDR3 DNA: TGTGCCAGCAGCTTAGACAGGATCTCCTACGAGCAGTACTTC
CDR3 protein: CASSLDRISYEQYF

clone size: NA
D gene: NA
V gene: TRBV5-1
J gene: TRBJ2-3
CDR3 DNA: TGCGCCAGCAGCTTCGAGGGTGGCGATACGCAGTATTTT
CDR3 protein: CASSFEGGDTQYF

clone size: many
D gene: NA
V gene: TRBV7-2
J gene: TRBJ2-5
CDR3 DNA: TGTGCCAGCAGCCCTGAACTAGTCCAGTACTTC
CDR3 protein: CASSPELVQYF

clone size: NA
D gene: NA
V gene: TRBV20-1
J gene: TRBJ1-2
CDR3 DNA: TGCAGTGCTAAGAACAGGGACGTCTACACCTTC
CDR3 protein: CSAKNRDVYTF

clone size: NA
D gene: NA
V gene: TRBV11-2
J gene: TRBJ1-1
CDR3 DNA: TGTGCCAGCAGCTTTTCACCCAGGCTGTTTGAAGCTTTCTTT
CDR3 protein: CASSFSPRLFEAFF

clone size: NA
D gene: NA
V gene: TRBV5-1
J gene: TRBJ2-1
CDR3 DNA: TGCGCCAGCAGCTTGGCCAATCGGGGCCTCTCCAATGAGCAGTTCTTC
CDR3 protein: CASSLANRGLSNEQFF

clone size: NA
D gene: TRBD1
V gene: TRBV19
J gene: TRBJ2-3
CDR3 DNA: TGTGCCAGTAGTCCCGCCGGACAGGGATACGATACGCAGTATTTT
CDR3 protein: CASSPAGQGYDTQYF

clone size: NA
D gene: NA
V gene: TRBV6-6
J gene: TRBJ1-4
CDR3 DNA: TGTGCCAGCATCCCCGACCCGGTTGGTGAAAAACTGTTTTTT
CDR3 protein: CASIPDPVGEKLFF

clone size: once
D gene: NA
V gene: TRBV7-3
J gene: TRBJ2-7
CDR3 DNA: TGTGCCAGCAGCTTAACGGGACAAAACTACGAGCAGTACTTC
CDR3 protein: CASSLTGQNYEQYF

clone size: once
D gene: NA
V gene: TRBV30
J gene: TRBJ1-1
CDR3 DNA: TGTGCCTGGAGTGCAGGGGCGGGTCTGAAGACTGAAGCTTTCTTT
CDR3 protein: CAWSAGAGLKTEAFF

clone size: NA
D gene: NA
V gene: TRBV29-1
J gene: TRBJ2-2
CDR3 DNA: TGCAGCGCCCGGCCCGGGTACACCGGGGAGCTGTTTTTT
CDR3 protein: CSARPGYTGELFF

clone size: NA
D gene: NA
V gene: TRBV15
J gene: TRBJ1-5
CDR3 DNA: TGTGCCACCAGCAGAGGGGGGGTGGGCAATCAGCCCCAGCATTTT
CDR3 protein: CATSRGGVGNQPQHF

clone size: NA
D gene: NA
V gene: TRBV11-2
J gene: TRBJ2-7
CDR3 DNA: TGTGCCAGCAGCTTAGGGAGGGGGCTCTACTTC
CDR3 protein: CASSLGRGLYF

clone size: NA
D gene: NA
V gene: TRBV6-1
J gene: TRBJ1-1
CDR3 DNA: TGTGCCAGCAGTGAAGCCTCGCACACTGAAGCTTTCTTT
CDR3 protein: CASSEASHTEAFF

clone size: NA
D gene: TRBD1
V gene: TRBV30
J gene: TRBJ1-2
CDR3 DNA: TGTGCCTGGAGGGCCGGCCGAGGGGGCTCCCCCCTGGGAGGCTACACCTTC
CDR3 protein: CAWRAGRGGSPLGGYTF

clone size: NA
D gene: NA
V gene: TRBV25-1
J gene: TRBJ2-3
CDR3 DNA: TGTGCCATCGGGACCGATCCAGATACGCAGTATTTT
CDR3 protein: CAIGTDPDTQYF

clone size: NA
D gene: NA
V gene: TRBV27
J gene: TRBJ1-6
CDR3 DNA: TGTGCCAGCAGTTTCAACAATTCACCCCTCCACTTT
CDR3 protein: CASSFNNSPLHF

clone size: NA
D gene: TRBD1
V gene: TRBV11-2
J gene: TRBJ2-7
CDR3 DNA: TGTGCCAGCAGCTCGGGACAGAGGTACTCCTACGAGCAGTACTTC
CDR3 protein: CASSSGQRYSYEQYF

clone size: few
D gene: NA
V gene: TRBV4-3
J gene: TRBJ2-4
CDR3 DNA: TGCGCCAGCAGCCAAGGTCTCCACAGTGACATTCAGTACTTC
CDR3 protein: CASSQGLHSDIQYF

clone size: once
D gene: TRBD1
V gene: TRBV9
J gene: TRBJ2-1
CDR3 DNA: TGTGCCGCGAGGGTTGGACAGGGGAGCAATGAGCAGTTCTTC
CDR3 protein: CAARVGQGSNEQFF